This TCR beta chain derives from a study of T-cell reconstitution after alpha-beta-depleted transplantation in children. Deletions cut 0 bases from V and 0 bases from J, with 10 bases between. CDR1 is SGHRS and CDR2 is YFSETQ in the germline V gene. The CDR3 is made up of 15 amino acids. This clonotype was observed at least ten times. Using unique molecular identifiers, the investigators prepared the TCRbeta library. One entry per CDR3 protein, called by TCRdb with MiXCR from the PCR reads. Of some 340,000 distinct CDR3 sequences detected, over 9% appear once; the ten largest clones hold 2% to 3%. Sample: PBMCs from the stem cell graft donor, taken from the stem cell graft. V gene TRBV5-1 combines with J gene TRBJ2-7; D call uncertain. This sequence originates from a human donor who donated a stem cell graft to a child with acute lymphoblastic leukemia. The CDR3 spells CASSLDTLLSYEQYF. The CDR3, as DNA: TGCGCCAGCAGCTTGGACACGCTCCTCTCCTACGAGCAGTACTTC.